Given below is one T cell receptor (beta chain) in context. The specificity of this receptor is unknown. No much larger clone exists at a distance of one base, and base qualities are not known. Libraries came from 5' RACE. Sequencing relied on an Illumina HiSeq 2500. A second PCR of about 7 to 12 cycles was run with a J-beta primer mix and a sample-barcoded 5' primer. A template-switch 5' adaptor carrying 12 random nucleotides introduced a unique molecular identifier onto each TCR beta cDNA molecule. Each sample yielded at least 3 million CDR3-containing paired-end reads. The Mint cDNA synthesis kit, primed by a TRBC-specific oligonucleotide, was used to synthesize first-strand cDNA from all RNA. Following uracil-DNA glycosylase treatment, all cDNA underwent a first 18-cycle PCR with the universal primers M1SS and BC2_uni_R. The source study handled its data this way. For normalization, 1 million high-quality reads were randomly selected from each sample, with every read carrying a distinct molecular identifier. Instead of being binned into consensus sequences, reads that shared molecular identifiers were thrown out. MiTCR, with a Q25 quality threshold and the strictest error-elimination algorithm, was used for CDR3 identification, clonotype clustering and error correction. A nonparametric unseen species model using Euler transformation provided a lower-bound estimate of total TCR beta diversity. The public reads were reprocessed in TCRdb via fastp at Q25 and MiXCR, keeping in-frame beta chains. Each CDR3 protein appears once, grouped with its most common genes and DNA. TCRdb's processing, not the study's, gives the V and J calls here. This sample is represented by 1 million or so distinct CDR3 sequences; roughly a quarter of them were singletons. In total, the top ten clones hold 0.75% of the sample.

The data stem from a study of blood T cells in healthy people across ages (dated by TCRdb to about 2015). About the study as a whole: In model experiments, template switching captured roughly one uniquely barcoded TCR beta cDNA molecule for every two T cells. Four age groups were formed from the donors: young (average approximately 16 years), middle-aged (approximately 40), aged (approximately 60) and long-lived (about 80). Age-related changes in TCR beta repertoire diversity were measured in the study by deep sequencing normalized with unique cDNA molecular identifiers. For two donors (one aged 18 to 30 and one aged 80 or older), the study analyzed two additional independent replicas of 1 million unique cDNA reads from the same blood draw. On the study overall, not on this receptor specifically: Compared with the aged group, the long-lived group had more naive CD4+ T cells, fewer expanded clones and increased TCR diversity, a pattern suggesting age selection. The CMV infection status of donors was not known, potentially confounding age-related changes in expanded clonotypes. A strong correlation was found between observed TCR beta diversity and the percentage of naive T cells measured by flow cytometry. Conclusive comparison of naive and antigen-experienced compartments was prevented by the profiling of bulk unsorted PBMCs. Observed TCR beta diversity per million T cells fell roughly linearly with age, and a significant reduction was already apparent by age about 43. Estimates of total diversity based on one million sequenced T cells were regarded as lower bounds and as underestimates.

The approximately 39 donors, aged about 6 to 95 years, were systemically healthy Caucasian individuals from Russia. About 9.1 milliliters of peripheral blood were collected from each donor into EDTA-treated Vacutainer tubes. Ficoll-Paque density-gradient centrifugation was used to isolate PBMCs, with at least 7 million obtained per sample. Trizol reagent was used to extract total RNA from PBMCs, with at least 5 micrograms per sample. For every donor, an aliquot of PBMCs went through flow cytometry to measure the percentages of naive CD45RAhigh/CD27high T cells. CDR1 MNHNS and CDR2 SASEGT are derived from the germline V gene. Cut back by 6 bases and 6 bases, the V and J ends lie 12 bases apart. From the cysteine up to the phenylalanine, the CDR3 has a length of 12 residues. Only CDR3 DNA remains: 36 bases, in frame from the first base. The sample also formed part of further work on T cells of mothers and their children. In that second paper, the authors write: Nine systemically healthy Caucasian individuals served as donors, namely three mothers together with their six children. cDNA synthesis used all of the extracted RNA, with 1.5 ug of RNA in each 15 ul reaction. In the second PCR, sample barcodes and 2-4 random nucleotides were introduced via the M1S primer. More than 9 million TCR beta CDR3 reads were obtained from each mother, and roughly 3 million reads were obtained from each child. Thymic selection shapes the output of TCR recombination in a similar way in related and unrelated pairs, and inherited differences have a minor effect. Normalized repertoire overlap was always found to be slightly, but never significantly, higher in related mother-child pairs than in unrelated mother-child pairs. Persistent microchimeric T cell clones were not detected, at a sensitivity of about 100 clones per million clonotypes. The study used deep NGS to compare TCR beta repertoires of mothers and children, seeking features distinguishing related mother-child pairs from unrelated individuals. Mothers averaged roughly 36 +/- 4 years of age and children averaged about 10 +/- 4 years. After adapters were ligated using NEBNext reagents, the libraries underwent 100+100 nt paired-end sequencing on an Illumina HiSeq 2000. To avoid cross-contamination, the mother libraries and the child libraries were prepared a month apart and sequenced in separate runs. Between about 500,000 and 2,100,000 distinct TCR beta clonotypes were identified per donor. Naive TCR beta clonotypes were estimated from low-frequency clonotypes matched to each donor's FACS-determined naive share, without sorting.

Material for sequencing was blood. Recombination joined TRBV6-1 with TRBJ2-7, with the D gene call left open. The sequence was obtained from a girl aged 2 to 9 in good health. The sequence in DNA is TGTGCCAGCAGGACGGGTCCCCTCGAGCAGTACTTC. Its amino acids are CASRTGPLEQYF.